The rows below give T cell receptor beta chains drawn from one sample of a study of CD8+CD57+ T cells in acquired aplastic anemia. TCRdb recomputed calls from the reads with MiXCR, one row per CDR3 protein. This sample carries 120,000 or so distinct CDR3 sequences, about 40% of them seen once, and the ten largest clones take about 3%. Material for sequencing was sorted CD4+, CD8+, or CD8+CD57+ T cells (not recorded which) from PBMCs. The receptors stem from a human donor with aplastic anemia. The CDR3 runs from the conserved cysteine through the conserved F or W. A D gene is named only where the DNA matches it firmly. Rows may omit the clone size; those that give it use once, few, many or a size class.

>once|TRBJ1-1|TRBD1|TRBV11-1
TGTGCCAGCAGCTTTCAGGGGGCCCTTGAAGCTTTCTTT
CASSFQGALEAFF
>many|TRBJ2-7|-|TRBV19
TGTGCCAGTAGTTCCAATGAGGGGTCCTACGAGCAGTACTTC
CASSSNEGSYEQYF
>medium-sized|TRBJ2-7|-|TRBV2
TGTGCCAGCAGTGGACAGACCTACGAGCAGTACTTC
CASSGQTYEQYF
>many|TRBJ1-1|-|TRBV19
TGTGCCAGTAGCCTACTAGAAAGAACTGAAGCTTTCTTT
CASSLLERTEAFF
>-|TRBJ2-5|-|TRBV29-1
TGCAGCGTTGAGGAAGGGACGGAGCAAGAGACCCGGTACTTC
CSVEEGTEQETRYF
>medium-sized|TRBJ1-3|-|TRBV10-3
TGTGCCATCAGTGAGAATGGCTCTGGAAACACCATATATTTT
CAISENGSGNTIYF
>many|TRBJ2-7|-|TRBV2
TGTGCCAGCAGTGAAGAGAGTCCCGAGCAGTACTTC
CASSEESPEQYF
>-|TRBJ2-3|TRBD2|TRBV11-1
TGTGCCAGCAGCCCGGGGGGGGGACGCACAGATACGCAGTATTTT
CASSPGGGRTDTQYF
>many|TRBJ1-3|-|TRBV10-3
TGTGCCATCAGCGTCACCCCGGGACCAACGAAACAGGCGAACACCATATATTTT
CAISVTPGPTKQANTIYF
>many|TRBJ2-7|TRBD2|TRBV11-2
TGTGCCAGCAGCTTAGGGGCCGGGGGGAACTACGAGCAGTACTTC
CASSLGAGGNYEQYF
>many|TRBJ2-7|TRBD1|TRBV2
TGTGCCAGTAGGGACAGTTCCTACGAGCAGTACTTC
CASRDSSYEQYF
>-|TRBJ1-5|-|TRBV6-5
TGTGCCAGCAGTTCCACCAGTGAGTGGGGAAGCAATCAGCCCCAGCATTTT
CASSSTSEWGSNQPQHF
>many|TRBJ1-3|-|TRBV2
TGTGCCAGCAGTGATCAGGGATGGGGCTCTGGAAACACCATATATTTT
CASSDQGWGSGNTIYF
>many|TRBJ1-2|-|TRBV12-3/TRBV12-4
TGTGCCAGCAGTCCGGACAGCCGTTATGGCTACACCTTC
CASSPDSRYGYTF